This T cell receptor (beta chain) came from a study of early T cells in non-severe SARS-CoV-2 infection. About the research overall: The chains were unpaired, and the sequenced material was bulk RNA from unsorted whole blood. Study results and caveats: VDJdb matches were skewed toward anti-spike CD8 T cell responses.

This clonotype was found a few times. Its antigen is not identified. TCRdb itself ran the 5' RACE reads through MiXCR, one entry per CDR3 protein. There are about 50,000 distinct CDR3 sequences in the sample; roughly 10% occur only once, and roughly 5.7% lies in the top ten. This CDR3 has 13 amino acids. The germline CDR1 and CDR2 sequences are SNHLY and FYNNEI. Unmatched junction bases numbered 4, after V lost 7 bases and J lost 5 bases. The sequencing used whole blood, collected at baseline. The sequence was obtained from an adult who was a healthcare worker with PCR-confirmed SARS-CoV-2 infection or an uninfected control (not recorded which). This chain connects TRBV2 to TRBJ2-2, with TRBD1 identical over 7 bases. The CDR3 coding sequence is TGTGCCAGCACCCTGACAGGGACCGGGGAGCTGTTTTTT. Translating gives CASTLTGTGELFF.